This TCR beta chain originates from a study of naive and memory T cell subsets. Overall study findings and caveats: Diversity fell and Gini index rose from naive through CM, EM, EMRA. Naive and memory repertoire findings lacked a ground truth for validation.

After CD4 positive bead selection, the CD4-negative fraction gave CD8 T cells. Both TRBC1 and TRBC2 were covered by a beta constant-region primer of two equimolar oligonucleotides. Nested alpha and beta constant-region primers with the SP2 primer drove four PCR rounds on ligated cDNA. TCRdb re-called the UMI-ligation and nested PCR reads with MiXCR, one entry per CDR3 protein. The sample consists of around 30,000 distinct CDR3 sequences, about 10% of them appearing once. With V trimmed by 5 bases and J by 5 bases, 12 bases remained unmatched. The V gene's germline CDR1 is SGHKS and CDR2 YYEKEE (reference sequence). The CDR3 is 15 residues long. A note on this clonotype: Antigen: not known.

This clonotype was obtained from a human donor in good health. V usage is TRBV5-5 and J usage is TRBJ2-5; 7 positions agree with TRBD2. Sample: effector memory CD4+ T cells from blood. Subset denoted: effector memory, CD45RA- CD27-. The CDR3 sequence: CASRIGGRAEETQYF. As DNA, the CDR3 is TGTGCCAGCAGGATCGGGGGGAGGGCCGAGGAGACCCAGTACTTC.